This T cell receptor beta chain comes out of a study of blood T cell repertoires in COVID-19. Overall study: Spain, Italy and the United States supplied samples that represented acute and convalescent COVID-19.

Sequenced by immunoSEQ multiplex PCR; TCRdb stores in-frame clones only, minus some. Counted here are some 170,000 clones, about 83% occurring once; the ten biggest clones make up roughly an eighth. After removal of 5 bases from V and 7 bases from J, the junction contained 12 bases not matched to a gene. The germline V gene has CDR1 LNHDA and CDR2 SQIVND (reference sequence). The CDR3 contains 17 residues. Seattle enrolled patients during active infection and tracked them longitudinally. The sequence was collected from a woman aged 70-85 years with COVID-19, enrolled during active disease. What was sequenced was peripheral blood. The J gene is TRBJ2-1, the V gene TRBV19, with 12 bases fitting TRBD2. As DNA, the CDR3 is TGTGCCAGTAGTGGGAGACGACTAGCGGGAGTAGTTAATGAGCAGTTCTTC. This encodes CASSGRRLAGVVNEQFF.